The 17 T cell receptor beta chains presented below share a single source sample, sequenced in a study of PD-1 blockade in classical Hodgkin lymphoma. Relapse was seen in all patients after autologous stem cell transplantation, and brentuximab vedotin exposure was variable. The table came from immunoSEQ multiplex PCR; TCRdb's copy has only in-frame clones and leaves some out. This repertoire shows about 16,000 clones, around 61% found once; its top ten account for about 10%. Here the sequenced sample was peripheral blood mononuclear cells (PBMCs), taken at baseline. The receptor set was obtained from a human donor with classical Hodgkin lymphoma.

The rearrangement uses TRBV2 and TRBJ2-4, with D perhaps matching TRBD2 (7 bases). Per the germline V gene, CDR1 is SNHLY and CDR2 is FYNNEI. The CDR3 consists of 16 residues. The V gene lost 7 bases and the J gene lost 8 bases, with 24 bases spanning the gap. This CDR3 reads CASTRGGSRLQDIQYF. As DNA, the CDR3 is TGTGCCAGCACCAGGGGCGGGAGCCGACTTCAAGACATTCAGTACTTC.

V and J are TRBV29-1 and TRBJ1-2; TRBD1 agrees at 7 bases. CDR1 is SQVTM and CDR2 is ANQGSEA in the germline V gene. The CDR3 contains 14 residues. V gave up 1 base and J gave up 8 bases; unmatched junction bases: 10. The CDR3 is CSVEAVGGVAGYTF. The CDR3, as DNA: TGCAGCGTTGAAGCTGTAGGGGGCGTAGCGGGCTACACCTTC.

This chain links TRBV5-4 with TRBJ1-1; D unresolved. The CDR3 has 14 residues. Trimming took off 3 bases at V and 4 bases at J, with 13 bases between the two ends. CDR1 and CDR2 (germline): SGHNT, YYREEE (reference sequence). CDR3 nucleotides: TGTGCCAGCAGCTGGGCTAGTTTCGGCACTGAAGCTTTCTTT. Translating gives CASSWASFGTEAFF.

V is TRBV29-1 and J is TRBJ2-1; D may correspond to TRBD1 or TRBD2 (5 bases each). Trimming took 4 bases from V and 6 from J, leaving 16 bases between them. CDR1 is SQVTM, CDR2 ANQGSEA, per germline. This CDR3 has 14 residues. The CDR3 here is CSVVGTRGANEQFF. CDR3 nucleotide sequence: TGCAGCGTTGTCGGCACTAGGGGAGCCAATGAGCAGTTCTTC.

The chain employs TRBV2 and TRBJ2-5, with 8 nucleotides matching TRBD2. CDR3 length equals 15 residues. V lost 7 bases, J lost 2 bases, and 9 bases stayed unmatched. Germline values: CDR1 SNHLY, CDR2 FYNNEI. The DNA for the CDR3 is TGTGCCAGCAATCTCCCACTAGCGGATCAAGAGACCCAGTACTTC. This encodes CASNLPLADQETQYF. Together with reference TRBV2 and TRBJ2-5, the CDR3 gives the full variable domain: EPEVTQTPSHQVTQMGQEVILRCVPISNHLYFYWYRQILGQKVEFLVSFYNNEISEKSEIFDDQFSVERPDGSNFTLKIRSTKLEDSAMYFCASNLPLADQETQYFGPGTRLLVL.

CDR3 DNA: TGTGCCTGGAGTACCTCTCCCGACTTTGGGTCCTACGAGCAGTACTTC. It translates to CAWSTSPDFGSYEQYF. J is TRBJ2-7 and V is TRBV30, with no clear D. Germline CDR1 is GTSNPN and CDR2 is SVGIG (reference sequence). Trimming took 2 bases from V and 1 from J, leaving 18 bases between them. This CDR3 spans 16 amino acids.

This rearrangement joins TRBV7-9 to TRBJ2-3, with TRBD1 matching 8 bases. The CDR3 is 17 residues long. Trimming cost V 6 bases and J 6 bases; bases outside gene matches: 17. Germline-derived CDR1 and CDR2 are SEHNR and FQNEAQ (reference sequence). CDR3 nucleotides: TGTGCCAGCAGGCCAGGTGGGGCAGGGGGCGCCGTGGATACGCAGTATTTT. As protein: CASRPGGAGGAVDTQYF.

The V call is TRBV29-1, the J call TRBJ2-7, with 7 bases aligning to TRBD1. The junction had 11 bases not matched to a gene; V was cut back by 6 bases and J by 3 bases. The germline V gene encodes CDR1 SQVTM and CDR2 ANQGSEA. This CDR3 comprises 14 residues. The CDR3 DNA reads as TGCAGCGTCTTAACCGGGACAGAAAGCTACGAGCAGTACTTC. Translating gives CSVLTGTESYEQYF.

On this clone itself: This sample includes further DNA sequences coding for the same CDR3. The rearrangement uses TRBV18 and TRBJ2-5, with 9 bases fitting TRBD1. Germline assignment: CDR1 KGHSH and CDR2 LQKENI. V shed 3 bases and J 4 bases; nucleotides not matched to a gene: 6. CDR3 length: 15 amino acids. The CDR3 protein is CASSPPGQGGETQYF. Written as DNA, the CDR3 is TGTGCCAGCTCACCCCCGGGACAGGGAGGAGAGACCCAGTACTTC.

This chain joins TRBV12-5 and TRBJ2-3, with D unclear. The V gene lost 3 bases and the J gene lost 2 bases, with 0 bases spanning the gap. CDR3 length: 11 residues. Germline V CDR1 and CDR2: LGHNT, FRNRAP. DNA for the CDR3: TGTGCTAGTGGTTTCACAGATACGCAGTATTTT. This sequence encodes CASGFTDTQYF.

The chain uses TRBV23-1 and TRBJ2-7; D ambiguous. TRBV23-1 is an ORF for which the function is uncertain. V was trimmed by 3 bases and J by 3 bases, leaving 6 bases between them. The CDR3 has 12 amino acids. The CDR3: CASSHSNYEQYF. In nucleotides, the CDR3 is TGCGCCAGCAGTCATTCAAACTACGAGCAGTACTTC.

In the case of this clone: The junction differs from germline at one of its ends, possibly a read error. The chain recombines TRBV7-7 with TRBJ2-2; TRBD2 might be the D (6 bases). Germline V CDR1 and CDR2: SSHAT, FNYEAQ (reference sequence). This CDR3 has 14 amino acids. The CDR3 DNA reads TGTGCTAGCAGCTCGACCGGGAGCACCGGGGAGCTGTTTTTT. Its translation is CASSSTGSTGELFF.

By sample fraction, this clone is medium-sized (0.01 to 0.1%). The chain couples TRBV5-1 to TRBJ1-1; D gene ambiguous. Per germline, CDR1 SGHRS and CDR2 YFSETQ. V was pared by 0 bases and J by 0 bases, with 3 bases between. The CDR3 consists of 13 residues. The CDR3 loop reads CASSLAVNTEAFF. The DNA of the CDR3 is TGCGCCAGCAGCTTGGCCGTGAACACTGAAGCTTTCTTT. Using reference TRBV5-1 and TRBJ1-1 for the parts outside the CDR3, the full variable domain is KAGVTQTPRYLIKTRGQQVTLSCSPISGHRSVSWYQQTPGQGLQFLFEYFSETQRNKGNFPGRFSGRQFSNSRSEMNVSTLELGDSALYLCASSLAVNTEAFFGQGTRLTVV.

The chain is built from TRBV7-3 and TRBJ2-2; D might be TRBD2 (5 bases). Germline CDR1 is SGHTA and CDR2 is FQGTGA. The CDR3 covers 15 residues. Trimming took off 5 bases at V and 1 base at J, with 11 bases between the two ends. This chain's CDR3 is CASSPFSGNTGELFF. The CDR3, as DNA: TGTGCCAGCAGCCCATTCAGCGGGAACACCGGGGAGCTGTTTTTT. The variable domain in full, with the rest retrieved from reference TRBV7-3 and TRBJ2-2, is GAGVSQTPSNKVTEKGKYVELRCDPISGHTALYWYRQSLGQGPEFLIYFQGTGAADDSGLPNDRFFAVRPEGSVSTLKIQRTERGDSAVYLCASSPFSGNTGELFFGEGSRLTVL.

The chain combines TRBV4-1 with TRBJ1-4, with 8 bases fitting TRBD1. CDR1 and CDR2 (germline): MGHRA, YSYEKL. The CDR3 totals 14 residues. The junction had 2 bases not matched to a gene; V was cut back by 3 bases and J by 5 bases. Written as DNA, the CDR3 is TGCGCCAGCAGCCACCAGGGGGCCAATGAAAAACTGTTTTTT. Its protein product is CASSHQGANEKLFF.

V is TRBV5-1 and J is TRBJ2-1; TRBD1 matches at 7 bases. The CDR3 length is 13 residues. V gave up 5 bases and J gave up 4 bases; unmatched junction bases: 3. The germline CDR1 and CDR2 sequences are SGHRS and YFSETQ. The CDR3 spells CASRGTEYNEQFF. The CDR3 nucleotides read TGCGCCAGCAGAGGGACAGAATACAATGAGCAGTTCTTC.

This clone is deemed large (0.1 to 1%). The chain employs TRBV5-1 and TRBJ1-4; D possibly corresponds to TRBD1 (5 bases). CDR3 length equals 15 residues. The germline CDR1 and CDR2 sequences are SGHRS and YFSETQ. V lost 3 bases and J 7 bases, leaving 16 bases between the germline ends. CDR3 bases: TGCGCCAGCAGCTGGAGCTGGGGGTATGGTGAAAAACTGTTTTTT. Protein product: CASSWSWGYGEKLFF.